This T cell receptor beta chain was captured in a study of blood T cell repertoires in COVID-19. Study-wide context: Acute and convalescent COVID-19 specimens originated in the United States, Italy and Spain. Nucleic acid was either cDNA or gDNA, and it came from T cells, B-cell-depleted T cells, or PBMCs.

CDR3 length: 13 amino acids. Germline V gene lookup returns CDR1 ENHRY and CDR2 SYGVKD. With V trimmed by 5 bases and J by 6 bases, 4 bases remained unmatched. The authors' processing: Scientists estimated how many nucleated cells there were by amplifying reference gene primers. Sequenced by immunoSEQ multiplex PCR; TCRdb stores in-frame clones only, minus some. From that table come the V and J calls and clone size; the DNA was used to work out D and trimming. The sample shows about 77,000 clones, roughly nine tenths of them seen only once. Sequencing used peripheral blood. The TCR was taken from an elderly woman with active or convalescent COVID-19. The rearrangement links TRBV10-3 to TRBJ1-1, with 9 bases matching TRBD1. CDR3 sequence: CAISTGGYAEAFF. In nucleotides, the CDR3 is TGTGCCATCAGTACAGGGGGCTACGCTGAAGCTTTCTTT.